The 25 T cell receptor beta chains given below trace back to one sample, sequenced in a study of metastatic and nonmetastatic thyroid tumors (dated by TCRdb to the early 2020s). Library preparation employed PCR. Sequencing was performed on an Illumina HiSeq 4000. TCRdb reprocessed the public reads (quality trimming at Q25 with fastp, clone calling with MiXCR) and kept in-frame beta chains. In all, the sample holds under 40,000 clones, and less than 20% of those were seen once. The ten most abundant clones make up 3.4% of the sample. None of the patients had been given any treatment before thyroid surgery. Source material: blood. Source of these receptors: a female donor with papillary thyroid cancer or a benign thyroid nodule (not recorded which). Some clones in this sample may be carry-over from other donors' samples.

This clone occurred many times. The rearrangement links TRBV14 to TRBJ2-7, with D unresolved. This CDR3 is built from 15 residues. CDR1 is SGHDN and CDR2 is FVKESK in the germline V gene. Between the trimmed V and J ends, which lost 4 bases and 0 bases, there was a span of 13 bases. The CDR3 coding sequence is TGTGCCAGCAGCCTCCCTTTAGGCGTCTCCTACGAGCAGTACTTC. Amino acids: CASSLPLGVSYEQYF.

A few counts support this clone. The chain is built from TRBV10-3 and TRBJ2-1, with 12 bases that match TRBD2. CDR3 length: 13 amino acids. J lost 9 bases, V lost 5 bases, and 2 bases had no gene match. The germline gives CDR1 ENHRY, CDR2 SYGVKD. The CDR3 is CAISTSGGFEQFF. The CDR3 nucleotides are TGTGCCATCAGTACTAGCGGGGGGTTTGAGCAGTTCTTC.

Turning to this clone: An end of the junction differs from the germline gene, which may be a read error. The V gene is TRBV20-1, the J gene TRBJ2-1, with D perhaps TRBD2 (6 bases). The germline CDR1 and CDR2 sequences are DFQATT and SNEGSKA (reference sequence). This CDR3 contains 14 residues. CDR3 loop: CSAQPTSGYNGQFF. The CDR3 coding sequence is TGCAGTGCTCAACCGACCAGCGGGTACAATGGGCAGTTCTTC.

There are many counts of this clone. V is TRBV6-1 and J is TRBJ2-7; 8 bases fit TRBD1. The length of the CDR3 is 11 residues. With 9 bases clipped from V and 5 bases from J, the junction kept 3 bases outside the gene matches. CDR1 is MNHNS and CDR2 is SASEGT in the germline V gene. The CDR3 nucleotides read TGTGCCAGTGGACAGGGCAACGAGCAGTACTTC. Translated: CASGQGNEQYF.

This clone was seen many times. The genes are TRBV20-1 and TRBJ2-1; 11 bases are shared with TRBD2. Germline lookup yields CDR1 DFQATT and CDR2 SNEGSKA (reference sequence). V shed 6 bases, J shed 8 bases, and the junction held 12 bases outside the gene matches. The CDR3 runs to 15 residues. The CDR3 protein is CSARGLAAEWDEQFF. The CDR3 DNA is TGCAGTGCACGGGGACTAGCGGCCGAGTGGGATGAGCAGTTCTTC.

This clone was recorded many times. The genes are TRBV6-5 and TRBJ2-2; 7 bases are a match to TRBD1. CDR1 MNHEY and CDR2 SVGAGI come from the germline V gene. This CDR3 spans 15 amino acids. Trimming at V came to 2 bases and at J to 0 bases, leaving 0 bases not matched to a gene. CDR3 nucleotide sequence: TGTGCCAGCAGTTACGACAGGGCGAACACCGGGGAGCTGTTTTTT. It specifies CASSYDRANTGELFF.

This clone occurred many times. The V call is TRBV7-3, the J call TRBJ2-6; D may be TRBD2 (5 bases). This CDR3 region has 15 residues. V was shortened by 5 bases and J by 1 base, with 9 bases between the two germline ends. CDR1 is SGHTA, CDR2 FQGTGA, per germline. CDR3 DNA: TGTGCCAGCAGCCACCCGGGGTCTGGGGCCAACGTCCTGACTTTC. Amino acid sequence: CASSHPGSGANVLTF.

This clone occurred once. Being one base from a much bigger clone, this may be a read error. This CDR3 reads CASSLGLAVGAQETQYF. In DNA, the CDR3 is TGCGCCAGCAGCTTGGGACTAGCGGTAGGTGCCCAAGAGACCCAGTACTTC. J is TRBJ2-5 and V is TRBV5-1; 9 nucleotides align to TRBD2. The CDR3 covers 17 residues. J lost 1 base, V lost 0 bases, and 7 bases had no gene match. Germline V gives CDR1 SGHRS, CDR2 YFSETQ.

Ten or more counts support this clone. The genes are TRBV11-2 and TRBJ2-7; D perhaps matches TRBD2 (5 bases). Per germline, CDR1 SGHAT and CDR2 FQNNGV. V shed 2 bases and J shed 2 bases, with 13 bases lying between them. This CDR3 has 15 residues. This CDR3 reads CASSLRAARTYEQYF. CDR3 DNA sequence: TGTGCCAGCAGCTTAAGAGCGGCCAGGACCTACGAGCAGTACTTC. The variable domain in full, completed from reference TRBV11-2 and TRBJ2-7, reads EAGVAQSPRYKIIEKRQSVAFWCNPISGHATLYWYQQILGQGPKLLIQFQNNGVVDDSQLPKDRFSAERLKGVDSTLKIQPAKLEDSAVYLCASSLRAARTYEQYFGPGTRLTVT.

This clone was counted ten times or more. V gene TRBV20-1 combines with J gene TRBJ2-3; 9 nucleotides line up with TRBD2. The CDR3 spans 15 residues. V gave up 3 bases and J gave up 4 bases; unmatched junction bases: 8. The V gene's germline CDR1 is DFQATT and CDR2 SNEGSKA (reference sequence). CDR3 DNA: TGCAGTGCTAGCTGGGCTAGCGGGAAATCAGATACGCAGTATTTT. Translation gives CSASWASGKSDTQYF.

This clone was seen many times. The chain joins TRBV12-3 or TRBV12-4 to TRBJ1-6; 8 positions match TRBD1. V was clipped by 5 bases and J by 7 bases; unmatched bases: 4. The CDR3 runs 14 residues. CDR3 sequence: CASSTGQGNSPLHF. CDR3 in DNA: TGTGCCAGCAGTACCGGACAGGGCAATTCACCCCTCCACTTT.

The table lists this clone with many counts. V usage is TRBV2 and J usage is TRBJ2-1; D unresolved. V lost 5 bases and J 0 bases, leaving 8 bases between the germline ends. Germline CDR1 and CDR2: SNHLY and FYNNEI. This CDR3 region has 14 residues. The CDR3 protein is CASSPEVSYNEQFF. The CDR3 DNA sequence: TGTGCCAGCAGTCCGGAAGTCTCCTACAATGAGCAGTTCTTC.

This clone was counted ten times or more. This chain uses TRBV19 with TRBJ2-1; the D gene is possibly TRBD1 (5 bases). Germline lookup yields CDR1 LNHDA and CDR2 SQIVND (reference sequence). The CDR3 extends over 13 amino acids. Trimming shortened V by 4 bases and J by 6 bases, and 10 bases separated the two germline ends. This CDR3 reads CASSTQGPNEQFF. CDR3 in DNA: TGTGCCAGTAGTACTCAGGGTCCCAATGAGCAGTTCTTC.

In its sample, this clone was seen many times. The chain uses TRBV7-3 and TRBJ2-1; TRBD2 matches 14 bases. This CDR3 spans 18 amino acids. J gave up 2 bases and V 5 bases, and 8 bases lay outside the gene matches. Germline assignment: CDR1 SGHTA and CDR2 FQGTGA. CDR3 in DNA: TGTGCCAGCAGCCCCCCGACTAGCGGGAGGGCCCCCTACAATGAGCAGTTCTTC. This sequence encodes CASSPPTSGRAPYNEQFF.

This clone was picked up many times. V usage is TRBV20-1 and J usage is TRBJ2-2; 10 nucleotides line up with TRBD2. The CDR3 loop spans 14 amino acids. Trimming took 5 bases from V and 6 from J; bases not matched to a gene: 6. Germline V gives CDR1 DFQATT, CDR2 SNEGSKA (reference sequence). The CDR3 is CSASSGSDAGELFF. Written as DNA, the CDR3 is TGCAGTGCTTCTAGCGGGAGTGACGCCGGGGAGCTGTTTTTT.

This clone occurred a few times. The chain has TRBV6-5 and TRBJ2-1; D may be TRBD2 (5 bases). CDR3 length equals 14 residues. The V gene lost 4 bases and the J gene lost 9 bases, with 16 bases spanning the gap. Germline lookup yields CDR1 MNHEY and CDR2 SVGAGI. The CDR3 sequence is CASSSQLGCGEQFF. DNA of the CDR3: TGTGCCAGCAGTTCCCAACTAGGGTGCGGTGAGCAGTTCTTC.

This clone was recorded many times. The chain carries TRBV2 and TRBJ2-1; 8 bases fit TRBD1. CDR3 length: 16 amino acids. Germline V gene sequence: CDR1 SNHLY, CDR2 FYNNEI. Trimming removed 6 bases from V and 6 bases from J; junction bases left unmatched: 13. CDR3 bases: TGTGCCAGCAGGGGACAGGCCTCGATAGTCTCCAATGAGCAGTTCTTC. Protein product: CASRGQASIVSNEQFF.

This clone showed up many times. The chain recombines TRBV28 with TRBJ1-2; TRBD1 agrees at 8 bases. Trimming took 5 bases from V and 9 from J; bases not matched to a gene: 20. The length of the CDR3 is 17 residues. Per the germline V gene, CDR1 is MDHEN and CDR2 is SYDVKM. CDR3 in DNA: TGTGCCAGCAGTGACCTTGAGCAGGGGGCTTCGTGGCCTAGCTACACCTTC. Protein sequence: CASSDLEQGASWPSYTF.

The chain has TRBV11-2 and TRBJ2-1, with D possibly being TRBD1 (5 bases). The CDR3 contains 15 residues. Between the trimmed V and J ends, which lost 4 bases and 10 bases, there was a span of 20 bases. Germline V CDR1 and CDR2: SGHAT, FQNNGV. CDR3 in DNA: TGTGCCAGCAGCTCTCGGAAATGGGGCTACCTGGAGCAGTTCTTC. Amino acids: CASSSRKWGYLEQFF.

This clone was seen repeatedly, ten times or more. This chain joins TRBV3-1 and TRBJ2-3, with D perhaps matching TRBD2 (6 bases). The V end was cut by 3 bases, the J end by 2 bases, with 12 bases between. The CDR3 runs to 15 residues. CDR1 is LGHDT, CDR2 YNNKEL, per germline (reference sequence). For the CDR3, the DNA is TGTGCCAGCAGCCACAAGCGGACTACCACAGATACGCAGTATTTT. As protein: CASSHKRTTTDTQYF.

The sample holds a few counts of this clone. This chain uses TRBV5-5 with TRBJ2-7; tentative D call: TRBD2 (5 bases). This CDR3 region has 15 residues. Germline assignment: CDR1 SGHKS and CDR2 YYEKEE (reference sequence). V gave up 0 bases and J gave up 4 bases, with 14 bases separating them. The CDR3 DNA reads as TGTGCCAGCAGCTTGGCCCGGGGATCTAATTACGAGCAGTACTTC. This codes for CASSLARGSNYEQYF.

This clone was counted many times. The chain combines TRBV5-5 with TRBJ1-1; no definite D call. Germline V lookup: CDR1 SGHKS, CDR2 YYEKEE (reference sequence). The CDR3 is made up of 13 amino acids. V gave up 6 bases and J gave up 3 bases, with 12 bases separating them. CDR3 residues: CASTIGTYTEAFF. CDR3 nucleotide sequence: TGTGCCAGCACTATAGGCACGTACACTGAAGCTTTCTTT. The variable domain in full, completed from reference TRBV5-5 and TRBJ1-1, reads DAGVTQSPTHLIKTRGQQVTLRCSPISGHKSVSWYQQVLGQGPQFIFQYYEKEERGRGNFPDRFSARQFPNYSSELNVNALLLGDSALYLCASTIGTYTEAFFGQGTRLTVV.

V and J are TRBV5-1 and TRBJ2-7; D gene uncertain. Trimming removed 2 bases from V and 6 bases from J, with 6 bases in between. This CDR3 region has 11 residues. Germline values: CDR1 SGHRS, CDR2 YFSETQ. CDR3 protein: CASSFCCEQYF. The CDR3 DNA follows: TGCGCCAGCAGCTTCTGCTGCGAGCAGTACTTC.

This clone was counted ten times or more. CDR3 nucleotide sequence: TGTGCCACTCGCCCGGGGAGCTCCTACGAGCAGTACTTC. Translated, it gives CATRPGSSYEQYF. J is TRBJ2-7 and V is TRBV27, with D tentatively TRBD2 (5 bases). This CDR3 is 13 amino acids long. V was cut by 10 bases and J by 0 bases, with 13 bases left in between. Germline assignment: CDR1 MNHEY and CDR2 SMNVEV (reference sequence).

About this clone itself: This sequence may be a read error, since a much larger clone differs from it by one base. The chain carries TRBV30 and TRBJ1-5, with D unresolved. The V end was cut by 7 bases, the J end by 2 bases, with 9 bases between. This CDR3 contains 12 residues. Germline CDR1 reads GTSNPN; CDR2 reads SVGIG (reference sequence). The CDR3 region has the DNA TGTGCCTTCCCCCGGGGCAATCAGCCCCAGCATTTT. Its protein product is CAFPRGNQPQHF.